This TCR beta chain was captured by sequencing in a study of vaccination effects on CD4 cells after COVID-19. Following culture for ten to eleven days, CD4+ T cells were isolated. Generated by immunoSEQ multiplex PCR, the TCRdb table keeps only in-frame clones and is missing some. The table shows fewer than 35,000 clones, with approximately 63% occurring only once. Trimming removed 2 bases at V and 3 bases at J, with 21 bases between. The CDR3 has 18 residues. Germline V lookup: CDR1 SGHTA, CDR2 FQGNSA. As regards this clone: Antigen specificity is unknown.

The specimen comprised CD4+ T cells from PBMCs cultured without peptide, sampled before COVID-19 vaccination. This TCR derives from a human donor who received a COVID-19 vaccine. The rearrangement links TRBV7-2 to TRBJ2-3; tentatively, D is TRBD1 or TRBD2 (5 bases each). CDR3 sequence reads: CASSLFGRGRVTTDTQYF. CDR3 DNA: TGTGCCAGCAGCTTATTCGGTCGGGGCAGAGTGACGACAGATACGCAGTATTTT.